This record covers a single T cell receptor (beta chain). No antigen is known for it. The source of the sample is a study of T-cell memory formation after mild COVID-19. Trimming took off 7 bases at V and 0 bases at J, with 6 bases between the two ends. The length of the CDR3 is 12 residues. Germline V lookup: CDR1 ENHRY, CDR2 SYGVKD. Broader study findings: Contracting CD4+ clones sat mainly in CM and EM; CD8+ in EMRA.

TCRdb reprocessed the 5' RACE reads via MiXCR and lists one record per CDR3 protein. The repertoire includes about 110,000 distinct CDR3 sequences, over 15% of them detected once, and approximately 5.1% sits in the top ten. The chain couples TRBV10-3 to TRBJ2-5; no reliable D call. Source material: PBMCs or a T cell subset sorted from them (not recorded which). This TCR derives from a man aged 18 to 30 who had mild COVID-19 (a few samples of this study predate the infection). Cell type and time point are not known. As DNA, the CDR3 is TGTGCCATCATGGCGGACCAAGAGACCCAGTACTTC. Residues: CAIMADQETQYF.